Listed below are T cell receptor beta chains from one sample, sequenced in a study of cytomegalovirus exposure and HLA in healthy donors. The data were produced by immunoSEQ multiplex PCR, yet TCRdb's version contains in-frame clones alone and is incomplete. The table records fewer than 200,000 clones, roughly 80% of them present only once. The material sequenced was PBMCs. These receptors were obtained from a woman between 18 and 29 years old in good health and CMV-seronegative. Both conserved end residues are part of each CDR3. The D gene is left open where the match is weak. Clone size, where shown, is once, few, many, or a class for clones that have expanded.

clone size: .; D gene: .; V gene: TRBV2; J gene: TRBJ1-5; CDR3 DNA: TGTGCCAGCAGTGAAAGGGGGTTCAATCAGCCCCAGCATTTT; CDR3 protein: CASSERGFNQPQHF
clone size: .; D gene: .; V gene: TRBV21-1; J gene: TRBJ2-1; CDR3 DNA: TGTGCCAGCAGCAATCGATCGGAGCGGACAGTCTTTAATGAGCAGTTCTTC; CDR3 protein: CASSNRSERTVFNEQFF
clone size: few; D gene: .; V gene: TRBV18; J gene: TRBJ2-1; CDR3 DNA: TGTGCCAGCTCACCACCGTCTCAGGGAGGACGGAATGAGCAGTTCTTC; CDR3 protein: CASSPPSQGGRNEQFF
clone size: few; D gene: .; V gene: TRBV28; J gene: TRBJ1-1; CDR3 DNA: TGTGCCAGCAGTTTCAGCGGGGGAACTGAAGCTTTCTTT; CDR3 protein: CASSFSGGTEAFF
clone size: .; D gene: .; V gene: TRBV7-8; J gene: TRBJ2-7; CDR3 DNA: TGTGCCAGCAGCTTGGCAACTAGTTCCCACGAGCAGTACTTC; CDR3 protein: CASSLATSSHEQYF
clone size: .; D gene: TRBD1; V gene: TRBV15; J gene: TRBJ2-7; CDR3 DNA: TGTGCCACCTCTTCGGGGACAGCCGACAACAAGCAGTACTTC; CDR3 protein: CATSSGTADNKQYF
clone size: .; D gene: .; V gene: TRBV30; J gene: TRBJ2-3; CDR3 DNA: TGTGCCTTCGGCCGGGGAGATACGCAGTATTTT; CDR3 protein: CAFGRGDTQYF
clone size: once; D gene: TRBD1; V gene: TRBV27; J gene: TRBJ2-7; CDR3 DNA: TGTGCCAGCAGGCGACAGGGGGCGGGGGAGCAGTACTTC; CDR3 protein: CASRRQGAGEQYF
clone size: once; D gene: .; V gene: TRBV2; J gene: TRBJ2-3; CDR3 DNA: TGTGCCAGCGGATACAAACTAGTTTTTGATACGCAGTATTTT; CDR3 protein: CASGYKLVFDTQYF
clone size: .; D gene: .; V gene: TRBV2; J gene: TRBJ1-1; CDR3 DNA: TGTGCCAGCGGACAGCGCACTGAAGCTTTCTTT; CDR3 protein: CASGQRTEAFF
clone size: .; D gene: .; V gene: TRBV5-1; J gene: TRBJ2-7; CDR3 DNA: TGCGCCAGCAGCTTGGAAAAGGGGTACGGGCACGAGCAGTACTTC; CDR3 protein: CASSLEKGYGHEQYF
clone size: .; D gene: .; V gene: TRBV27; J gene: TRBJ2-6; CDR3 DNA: TGTGCCACTCGCGGAGCGGTCTACTCTGGGGCCAACGTCCTGACTTTC; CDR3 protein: CATRGAVYSGANVLTF
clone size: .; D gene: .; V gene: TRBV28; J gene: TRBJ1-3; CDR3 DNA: TGTGCCAGCAGTTTACAGGGCAGTATCACAAACACCATATATTTT; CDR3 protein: CASSLQGSITNTIYF
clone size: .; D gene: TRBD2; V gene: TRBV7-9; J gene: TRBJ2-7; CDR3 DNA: TGTGCCAGCAGCTTAGGGTCTAGCGGTTCCTACGAGCAGTACTTC; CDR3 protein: CASSLGSSGSYEQYF
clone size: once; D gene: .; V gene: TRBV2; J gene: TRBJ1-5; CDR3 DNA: TGTGCCAGCCAGGCGGGCCCTAGCGGCCAGCCCCAGCATTTT; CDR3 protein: CASQAGPSGQPQHF
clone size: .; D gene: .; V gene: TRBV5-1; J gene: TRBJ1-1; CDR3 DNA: TGCGCCAGCAGCGTAGCCGGGGGGCGAAACACTGAAGCTTTCTTT; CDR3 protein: CASSVAGGRNTEAFF
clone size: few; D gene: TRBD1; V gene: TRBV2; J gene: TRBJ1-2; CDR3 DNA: TGTGCCAGCAGTGAAGGGCGGGACAGGGCCTATGGCTACACCTTC; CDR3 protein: CASSEGRDRAYGYTF
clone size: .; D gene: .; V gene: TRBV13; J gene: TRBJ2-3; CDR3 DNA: TGTGCCAGCATGAAGCGAGGCACAGATACGCAGTATTTT; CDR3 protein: CASMKRGTDTQYF
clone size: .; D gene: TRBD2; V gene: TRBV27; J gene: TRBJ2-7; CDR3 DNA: TGTGCCAGCAGTTTAGGGGGGGGCCTGCCGGGGGGGTCCTACGAGCAGTACTTC; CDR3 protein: CASSLGGGLPGGSYEQYF
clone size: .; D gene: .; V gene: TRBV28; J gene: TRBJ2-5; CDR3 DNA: TGTGCCAGCAGTTTACTGCCAGGATCGGAGACCCAGTACTTC; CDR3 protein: CASSLLPGSETQYF
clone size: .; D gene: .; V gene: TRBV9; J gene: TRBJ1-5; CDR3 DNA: TGTGCCAGCAGCGTGGACTTGGGCCAGCCCCAGCATTTT; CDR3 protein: CASSVDLGQPQHF
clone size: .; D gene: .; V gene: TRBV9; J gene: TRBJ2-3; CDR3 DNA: TGTGCCAGCAGCGTAGAAAGCCGGGATACGCAGTATTTT; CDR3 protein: CASSVESRDTQYF
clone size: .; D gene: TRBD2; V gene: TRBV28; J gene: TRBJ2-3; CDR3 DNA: TGTGCCAGCATAACTGGGGGCGGGAGGGTCACAGATACGCAGTATTTT; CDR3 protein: CASITGGGRVTDTQYF
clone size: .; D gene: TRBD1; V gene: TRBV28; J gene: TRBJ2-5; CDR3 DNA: TGTGCCAGCAGTCACGGGACAGGGAGGGAGACCCAGTACTTC; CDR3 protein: CASSHGTGRETQYF